Presented here are 24 T cell receptor beta chains from one specimen sequenced in a study of tumor-infiltrating lymphocytes in localized non-small cell lung cancer. Data came from immunoSEQ multiplex PCR; TCRdb stores just in-frame clones and leaves some out. The data hold thousands of clones, with around 69% observed a single time. Sequenced sample: lung tumor tissue. The source of these receptors is a human donor with non-small cell lung cancer.

V is TRBV5-4 and J is TRBJ1-2, with TRBD1 as a possible D gene (5 bases). Trimming removed 3 bases at V and 10 bases at J, with 10 bases between. The CDR3 totals 11 residues. The germline V gene encodes CDR1 SGHNT and CDR2 YYREEE (reference sequence). The CDR3 protein is CASSWEGTYTF. As DNA, the CDR3 is TGTGCCAGCAGCTGGGAAGGGACCTACACCTTC. The full variable domain, with the rest looked up from reference TRBV5-4 and TRBJ1-2, is ETGVTQSPTHLIKTRGQQVTLRCSSQSGHNTVSWYQQALGQGPQFIFQYYREEENGRGNFPPRFSGLQFPNYSSELNVNALELDDSALYLCASSWEGTYTFGSGTRLTVV.

The chain uses TRBV18 and TRBJ1-4, with D unresolved. Germline CDR1 KGHSH, CDR2 LQKENI. This CDR3 has 15 residues. Trimming took 6 bases from V and 4 from J, leaving 15 bases between them. DNA for the CDR3: TGTGCCAGCTCTTCGATTCGCGACCTTAATGAAAAACTGTTTTTT. It is translated as CASSSIRDLNEKLFF.

The rearrangement joins TRBV5-6 to TRBJ1-2; unclear D gene. The CDR3 runs to 13 residues. CDR1 SGHDT and CDR2 YYEEEE come from the germline V gene. Trimming took 3 bases from V and 7 from J, leaving 13 bases between them. In DNA, the CDR3 is TGTGCCAGCAGCTGGCTCGGGGAGAGTGGCTACACCTTC. Translating it yields CASSWLGESGYTF.

The chain recombines TRBV5-1 with TRBJ2-7; D perhaps matches TRBD1 (5 bases). Trimming shortened V by 0 bases and J by 5 bases, and 9 bases separated the two germline ends. The CDR3 is made up of 13 amino acids. The germline CDR1 and CDR2 sequences are SGHRS and YFSETQ. For the CDR3, the DNA is TGCGCCAGCAGCTTGGCGGCCAGGGACGAGCAGTACTTC. Residues: CASSLAARDEQYF.

The V and J genes are TRBV19 and TRBJ1-1, with D perhaps matching TRBD1 (5 bases). V was cut by 3 bases and J by 6 bases, with 8 bases left in between. This CDR3 has 12 residues. From germline, CDR1 is LNHDA and CDR2 SQIVND (reference sequence). In DNA form, the CDR3 reads TGTGCCAGTAGTATGGGGCCGCCTGAAGCTTTCTTT. It encodes CASSMGPPEAFF. Looking up the rest from reference TRBV19 and TRBJ1-1 gives the full variable domain: DGGITQSPKYLFRKEGQNVTLSCEQNLNHDAMYWYRQDPGQGLRLIYYSQIVNDFQKGDIAEGYSVSREKKESFPLTVTSAQKNPTAFYLCASSMGPPEAFFGQGTRLTVV.

The chain recombines TRBV5-1 with TRBJ2-7, with 7 positions matching TRBD1. V was pared by 4 bases and J by 5 bases, with 6 bases of the junction left unmatched. The CDR3 runs 13 residues. CDR1 is SGHRS and CDR2 is YFSETQ in the germline V gene. Written as DNA, the CDR3 is TGCGCCAGCAGCGGGGGACAGTTCAACGAGCAGTACTTC. Its protein is CASSGGQFNEQYF.

This clone came up a few times. Other DNA sequences from this sample encode an identical CDR3 as well. The V call is TRBV6-5, the J call TRBJ1-2; 7 nucleotides match TRBD1. Germline V gene data show CDR1 as MNHEY and CDR2 as SVGAGI. The trim removed 5 bases at V and 3 bases at J, leaving 3 bases unmatched. This CDR3 spans 13 amino acids. The CDR3 is CASSRDSDYGYTF. The CDR3 DNA reads TGTGCCAGCAGTCGGGACAGTGACTATGGCTACACCTTC.

The rearrangement uses TRBV19 and TRBJ1-2; a possible D gene is TRBD1 (5 bases). The CDR3 sequence is 14 residues long. Deletions cut 7 bases from V and 7 bases from J, with 19 bases between. Per the germline V gene, CDR1 is LNHDA and CDR2 is SQIVND (reference sequence). CDR3 sequence (DNA): TGTGCCAGTACCATCACCGGGACCATGTCTGGCTACACCTTC. This encodes CASTITGTMSGYTF.

The chain employs TRBV18 and TRBJ2-1; tentative D call: TRBD2 (5 bases). Germline CDR1 and CDR2: KGHSH and LQKENI. Trimming cost V 2 bases and J 6 bases, with 8 bases left between them. The CDR3 runs to 13 residues. The CDR3 DNA is TGTGCCAGCTCACCATGGACTGGCAATGAGCAGTTCTTC. This translates into CASSPWTGNEQFF.

The chain is built from TRBV4-1 and TRBJ2-5; TRBD1 matches 7 bases. Germline V CDR1 and CDR2: MGHRA, YSYEKL. The CDR3 has 17 amino acids. V gave up 0 bases and J gave up 0 bases; unmatched junction bases: 7. DNA for the CDR3: TGCGCCAGCAGCCAAGATGGGACAGAGACGTACCAAGAGACCCAGTACTTC. Amino acid sequence: CASSQDGTETYQETQYF.

The DNA for the CDR3 is TGTGCCAGCAGCTTGGCTGGTCCGAACACTGAAGCTTTCTTT. Translation: CASSLAGPNTEAFF. This chain joins TRBV5-4 and TRBJ1-1; no firm D call. The CDR3 has 14 amino acids. Germline-derived CDR1 and CDR2 are SGHNT and YYREEE (reference sequence). V was pared by 0 bases and J by 1 base, with 7 bases between.

V is TRBV5-1 and J is TRBJ2-7; 9 positions match TRBD1. J gave up 6 bases and V 0 bases, and 10 bases lay outside the gene matches. The CDR3 length is 16 residues. Germline assignment: CDR1 SGHRS and CDR2 YFSETQ. The CDR3, as DNA: TGCGCCAGCAGCTTGGACCCCGGGACAGGGTTTGGCGAGCAGTACTTC. Protein sequence: CASSLDPGTGFGEQYF.

In its sample, this clone was seen a few times. V is TRBV6-5 and J is TRBJ2-1; 8 bases line up with TRBD1. CDR3 length: 15 residues. J was trimmed by 6 bases and V by 5 bases; bases with no gene match: 9. Germline V gene data show CDR1 as MNHEY and CDR2 as SVGAGI. CDR3 in amino acids: CASSPRTGFGNEQFF. DNA for the CDR3: TGTGCCAGCAGTCCCCGGACAGGGTTCGGCAATGAGCAGTTCTTC.

The chain joins TRBV2 to TRBJ2-2; TRBD2 matches 9 bases. Trimming removed 11 bases from V and 7 bases from J; junction bases left unmatched: 5. Germline lookup yields CDR1 SNHLY and CDR2 FYNNEI. The CDR3 covers 12 residues. CDR3 sequence reads: CAASGANGELFF. CDR3 nucleotides: TGTGCCGCTAGCGGGGCTAACGGGGAGCTGTTTTTT.

This clone was observed a few times. The V call is TRBV28, the J call TRBJ2-1; maybe TRBD1 (5 bases). Trimming cost V 7 bases and J 4 bases, with 17 bases left between them. The CDR3 loop spans 15 amino acids. Germline V gene lookup returns CDR1 MDHEN and CDR2 SYDVKM. CDR3 region: CASTLGAGAYNEQFF. For the CDR3, the DNA is TGTGCCAGCACCCTCGGCGCTGGGGCGTACAATGAGCAGTTCTTC.

This chain joins TRBV2 and TRBJ1-5, with D perhaps matching TRBD1 (6 bases). Looked up from germline, CDR1 is SNHLY and CDR2 is FYNNEI. This CDR3 is 15 amino acids long. The V end lost 6 bases, the J end lost 4 bases, and 16 bases lay between the germline ends. CDR3 loop: CASSRSGGPNQPQHF. CDR3 in DNA: TGTGCCAGCAGCCGTTCGGGGGGCCCTAATCAGCCCCAGCATTTT.

The V gene is TRBV11-2, the J gene TRBJ1-1; D is possibly TRBD1 (5 bases). The length of the CDR3 is 13 residues. The germline V gene encodes CDR1 SGHAT and CDR2 FQNNGV. Trimming removed 3 bases at V and 4 bases at J, with 9 bases between. The CDR3: CASSLQGSTEAFF. CDR3 DNA sequence: TGTGCCAGCAGCTTGCAGGGATCCACTGAAGCTTTCTTT.

The V gene is TRBV15, the J gene TRBJ1-2; TRBD1 aligns across 11 bases. J gave up 3 bases and V 9 bases, and 9 bases lay outside the gene matches. Germline V gene lookup returns CDR1 LNHNV and CDR2 YYDKDF (reference sequence). The CDR3 extends over 15 amino acids. CDR3 DNA sequence: TGTGCCACGTCACATGGGACAGGGGGAGACTATGGCTACACCTTC. Its translation: CATSHGTGGDYGYTF.

V and J are TRBV7-9 and TRBJ2-1; D gene ambiguous. The CDR3 is 14 amino acids. Germline V CDR1 and CDR2: SEHNR, FQNEAQ (reference sequence). V lost 5 bases to trimming and J lost 1 base, with 9 bases between them. The CDR3 nucleotides are TGTGCCAGCAGCCGCGTGGGATCCTACAATGAGCAGTTCTTC. Encoded protein: CASSRVGSYNEQFF. Full variable domain (remainder filled in from reference TRBV7-9 and TRBJ2-1): DTGVSQNPRHKITKRGQNVTFRCDPISEHNRLYWYRQTLGQGPEFLTYFQNEAQLEKSRLLSDRFSAERPKGSFSTLEIQRTEQGDSAMYLCASSRVGSYNEQFFGPGTRLTVL.

The V and J genes are TRBV4-3 and TRBJ1-1; 7 bases align to TRBD1. Germline V gives CDR1 LGHNA, CDR2 YSLEER. V shed 4 bases and J 10 bases; nucleotides not matched to a gene: 12. The CDR3 runs to 14 residues. CDR3 coding DNA: TGCGCCAGCAGCCTCAGTCTCTTACAGGGGTCAGCTTTCTTT. Translation gives CASSLSLLQGSAFF.

This clone occurred a few times. V usage is TRBV5-6 and J usage is TRBJ1-2, with D perhaps matching TRBD1 (5 bases). The CDR3 has 15 residues. V was cut by 1 base and J by 0 bases, with 10 bases left in between. Germline assignment: CDR1 SGHDT and CDR2 YYEEEE. The DNA for the CDR3 is TGTGCCAGCAGCTTGCAGGGCAGGGCTAACTATGGCTACACCTTC. This sequence encodes CASSLQGRANYGYTF. The whole variable domain, filled in from reference TRBV5-6 and TRBJ1-2, reads DAGVTQSPTHLIKTRGQQVTLRCSPKSGHDTVSWYQQALGQGPQFIFQYYEEEERQRGNFPDRFSGHQFPNYSSELNVNALLLGDSALYLCASSLQGRANYGYTFGSGTRLTVV.

Only a few counts were recorded for this clone. The chain uses TRBV7-9 and TRBJ1-2; TRBD1 matches 8 bases. V trimming: 5 bases; J trimming: 2 bases; junction bases outside the gene matches: 4. Germline CDR1 is SEHNR and CDR2 is FQNEAQ (reference sequence). The CDR3 loop spans 14 amino acids. This CDR3 is CASSPRQGNYGYTF. CDR3 coding DNA: TGTGCCAGCAGCCCCCGACAGGGGAACTATGGCTACACCTTC.

J is TRBJ2-5 and V is TRBV7-2; D not resolved. There are 12 residues in the CDR3. Germline-derived CDR1 and CDR2 are SGHTA and FQGNSA. V lost 2 bases to trimming and J lost 5 bases, with 6 bases between them. The CDR3 sequence: CASSLPQETQYF. CDR3 nucleotides: TGTGCCAGCAGCTTACCGCAGGAGACCCAGTACTTC.

The chain joins TRBV9 to TRBJ1-2; 12 nucleotides line up with TRBD1. This CDR3 has 17 amino acids. The V and J ends lost 3 bases and 4 bases, in that order; junction bases with no gene match: 10. CDR1 and CDR2 from the germline V gene are SGDLS and YYNGEE. CDR3 amino acids: CASSAGGQGATSYGYTF. In DNA form, the CDR3 reads TGTGCCAGCAGCGCCGGGGGACAGGGGGCAACTAGCTATGGCTACACCTTC.